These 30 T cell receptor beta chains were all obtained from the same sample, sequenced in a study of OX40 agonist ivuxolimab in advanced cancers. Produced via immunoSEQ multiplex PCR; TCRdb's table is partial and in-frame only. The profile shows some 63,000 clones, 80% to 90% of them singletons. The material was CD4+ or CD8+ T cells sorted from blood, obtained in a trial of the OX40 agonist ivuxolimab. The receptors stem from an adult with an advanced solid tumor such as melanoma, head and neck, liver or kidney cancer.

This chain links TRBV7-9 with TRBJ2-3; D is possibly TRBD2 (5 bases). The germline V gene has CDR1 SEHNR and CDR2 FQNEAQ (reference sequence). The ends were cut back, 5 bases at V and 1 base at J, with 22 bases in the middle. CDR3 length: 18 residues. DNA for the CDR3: TGTGCCAGCAGCGCCCCAACCGGACTCCCCGGGGGCACAGATACGCAGTATTTT. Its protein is CASSAPTGLPGGTDTQYF.

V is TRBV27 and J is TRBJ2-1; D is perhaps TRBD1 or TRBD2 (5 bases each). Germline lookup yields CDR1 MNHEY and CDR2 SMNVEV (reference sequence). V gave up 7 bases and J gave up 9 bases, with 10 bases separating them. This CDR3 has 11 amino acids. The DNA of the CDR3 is TGTGCCAGCAAGGCGAGGGGTGAGCAGTTCTTC. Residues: CASKARGEQFF.

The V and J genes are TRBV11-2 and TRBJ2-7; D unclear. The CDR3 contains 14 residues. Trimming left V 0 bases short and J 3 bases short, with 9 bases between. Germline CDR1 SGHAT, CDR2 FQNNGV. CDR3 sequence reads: CASSLESTYYEQYF. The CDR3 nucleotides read TGTGCCAGCAGCTTAGAGTCTACTTACTACGAGCAGTACTTC. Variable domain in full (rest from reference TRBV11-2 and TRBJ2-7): EAGVAQSPRYKIIEKRQSVAFWCNPISGHATLYWYQQILGQGPKLLIQFQNNGVVDDSQLPKDRFSAERLKGVDSTLKIQPAKLEDSAVYLCASSLESTYYEQYFGPGTRLTVT.

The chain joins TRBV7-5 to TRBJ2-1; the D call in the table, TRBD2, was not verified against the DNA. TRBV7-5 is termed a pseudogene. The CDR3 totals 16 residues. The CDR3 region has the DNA TGTGTCAGAAGCACTTTAGCGGGGAGCTCCTACAATGAGCAGTTCTTC. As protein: CVRSTLAGSSYNEQFF.

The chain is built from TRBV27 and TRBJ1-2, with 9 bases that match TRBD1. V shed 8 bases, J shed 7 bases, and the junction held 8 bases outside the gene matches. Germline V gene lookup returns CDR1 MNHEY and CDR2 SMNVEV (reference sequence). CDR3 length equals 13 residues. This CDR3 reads CASSDRGLGGYTF. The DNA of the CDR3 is TGTGCCAGCTCAGACAGGGGGTTAGGTGGCTACACCTTC.

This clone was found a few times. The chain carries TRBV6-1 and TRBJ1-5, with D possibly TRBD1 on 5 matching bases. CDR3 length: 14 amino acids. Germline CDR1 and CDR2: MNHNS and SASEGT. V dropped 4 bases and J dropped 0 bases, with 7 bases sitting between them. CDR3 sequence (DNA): TGTGCCAGCAGTGGGGGGGATAGCAATCAGCCCCAGCATTTT. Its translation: CASSGGDSNQPQHF.

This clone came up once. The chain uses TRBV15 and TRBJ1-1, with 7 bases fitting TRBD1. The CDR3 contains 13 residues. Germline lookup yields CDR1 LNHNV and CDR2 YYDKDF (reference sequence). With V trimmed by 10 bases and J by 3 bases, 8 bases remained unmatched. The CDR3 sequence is CAILSQGDTEAFF. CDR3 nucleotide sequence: TGTGCCATTTTGAGTCAGGGGGACACTGAAGCTTTCTTT.

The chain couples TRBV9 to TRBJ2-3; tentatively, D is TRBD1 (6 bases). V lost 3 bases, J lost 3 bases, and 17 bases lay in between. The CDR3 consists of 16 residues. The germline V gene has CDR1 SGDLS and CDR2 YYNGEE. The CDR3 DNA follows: TGTGCCAGCAGCGCTCTGACTCCCCAGGGGACAGATACGCAGTATTTT. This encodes CASSALTPQGTDTQYF.

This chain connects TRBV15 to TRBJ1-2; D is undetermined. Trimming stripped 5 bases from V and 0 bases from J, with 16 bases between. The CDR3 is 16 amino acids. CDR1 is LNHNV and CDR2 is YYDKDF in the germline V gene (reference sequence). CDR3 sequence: CATSGWSEPPNYGYTF. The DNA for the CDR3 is TGTGCCACCAGCGGCTGGTCAGAGCCACCTAACTATGGCTACACCTTC.

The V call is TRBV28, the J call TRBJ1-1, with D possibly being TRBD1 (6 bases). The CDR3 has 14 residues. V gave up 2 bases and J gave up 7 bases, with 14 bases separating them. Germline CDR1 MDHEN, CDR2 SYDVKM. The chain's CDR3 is CASSLAPGQDEAFF. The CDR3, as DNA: TGTGCCAGCAGTTTAGCACCGGGACAAGATGAAGCTTTCTTT.

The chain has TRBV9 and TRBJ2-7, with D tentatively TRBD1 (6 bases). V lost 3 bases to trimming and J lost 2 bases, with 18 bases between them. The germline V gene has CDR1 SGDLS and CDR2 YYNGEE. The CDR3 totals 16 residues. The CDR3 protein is CASSEGDGGNPYEQYF. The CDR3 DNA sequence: TGTGCCAGCAGCGAGGGGGACGGCGGAAACCCCTACGAGCAGTACTTC.

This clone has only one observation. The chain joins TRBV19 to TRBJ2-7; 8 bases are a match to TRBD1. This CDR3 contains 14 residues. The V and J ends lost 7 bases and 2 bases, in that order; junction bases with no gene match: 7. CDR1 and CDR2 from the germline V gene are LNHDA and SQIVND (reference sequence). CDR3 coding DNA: TGTGCCAGTAATGACAGGGGAAATCCCTACGAGCAGTACTTC. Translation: CASNDRGNPYEQYF.

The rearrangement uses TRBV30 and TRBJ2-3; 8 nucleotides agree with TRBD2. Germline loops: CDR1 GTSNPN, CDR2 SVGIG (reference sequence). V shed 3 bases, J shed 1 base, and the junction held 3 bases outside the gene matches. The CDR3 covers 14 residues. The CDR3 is CAWSPAGGTDTQYF. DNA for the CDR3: TGTGCCTGGAGCCCAGCGGGAGGCACAGATACGCAGTATTTT. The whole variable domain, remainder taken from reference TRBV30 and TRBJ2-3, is SQTIHQWPATLVQPVGSPLSLECTVEGTSNPNLYWYRQAAGRGLQLLFYSVGIGQISSEVPQNLSASRPQDRQFILSSKKLLLSDSGFYLCAWSPAGGTDTQYFGPGTRLTVL.

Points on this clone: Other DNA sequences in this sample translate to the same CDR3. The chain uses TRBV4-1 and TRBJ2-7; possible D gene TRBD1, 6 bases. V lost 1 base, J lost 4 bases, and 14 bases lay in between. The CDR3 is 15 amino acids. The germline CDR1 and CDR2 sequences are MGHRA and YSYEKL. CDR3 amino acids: CASSQADDRRYEQYF. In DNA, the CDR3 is TGCGCCAGCAGCCAAGCTGATGACAGGAGATACGAGCAGTACTTC.

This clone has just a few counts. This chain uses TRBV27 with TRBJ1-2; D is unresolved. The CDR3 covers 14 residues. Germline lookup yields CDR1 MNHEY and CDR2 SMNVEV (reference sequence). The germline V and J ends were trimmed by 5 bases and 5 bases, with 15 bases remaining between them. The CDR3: CASSPPGARYGYTF. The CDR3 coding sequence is TGTGCCAGCAGTCCCCCGGGAGCTCGGTATGGCTACACCTTC.

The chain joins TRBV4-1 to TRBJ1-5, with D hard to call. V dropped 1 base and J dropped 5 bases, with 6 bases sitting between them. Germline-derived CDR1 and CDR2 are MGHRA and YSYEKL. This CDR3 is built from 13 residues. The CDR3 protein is CASSQAQYQPQHF. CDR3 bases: TGCGCCAGCAGCCAAGCCCAGTATCAGCCCCAGCATTTT.

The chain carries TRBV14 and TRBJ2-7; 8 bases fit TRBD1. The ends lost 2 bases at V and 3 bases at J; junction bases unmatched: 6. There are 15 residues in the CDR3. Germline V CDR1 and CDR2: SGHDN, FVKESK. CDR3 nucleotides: TGTGCCAGCAGCCAACCCAGACAGGGGCTCTACGAGCAGTACTTC. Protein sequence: CASSQPRQGLYEQYF.

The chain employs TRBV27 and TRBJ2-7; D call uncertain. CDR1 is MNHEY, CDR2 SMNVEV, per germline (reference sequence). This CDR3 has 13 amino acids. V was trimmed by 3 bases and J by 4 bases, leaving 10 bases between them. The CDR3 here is CASSLIQGYEQYF. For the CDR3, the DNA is TGTGCCAGCAGTTTGATACAAGGGTACGAGCAGTACTTC.

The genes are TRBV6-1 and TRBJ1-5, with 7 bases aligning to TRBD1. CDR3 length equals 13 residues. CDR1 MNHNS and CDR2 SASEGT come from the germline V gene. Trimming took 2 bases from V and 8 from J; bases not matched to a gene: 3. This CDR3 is CASSEWDREPQHF. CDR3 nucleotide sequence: TGTGCCAGCAGTGAATGGGACAGAGAGCCCCAGCATTTT.

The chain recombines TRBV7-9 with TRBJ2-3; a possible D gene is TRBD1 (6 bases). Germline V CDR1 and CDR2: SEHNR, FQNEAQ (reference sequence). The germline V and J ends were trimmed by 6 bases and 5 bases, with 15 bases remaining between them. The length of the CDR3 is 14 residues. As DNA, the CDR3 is TGTGCCAGCAGGGGGATCGAGGGACAAGATACGCAGTATTTT. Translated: CASRGIEGQDTQYF. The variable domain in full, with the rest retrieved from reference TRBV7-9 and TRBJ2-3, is DTGVSQNPRHKITKRGQNVTFRCDPISEHNRLYWYRQTLGQGPEFLTYFQNEAQLEKSRLLSDRFSAERPKGSFSTLEIQRTEQGDSAMYLCASRGIEGQDTQYFGPGTRLTVL.

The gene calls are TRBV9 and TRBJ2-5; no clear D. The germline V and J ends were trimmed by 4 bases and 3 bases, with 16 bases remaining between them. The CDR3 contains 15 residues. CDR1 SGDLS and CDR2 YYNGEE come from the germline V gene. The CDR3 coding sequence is TGTGCCAGCAGCCCTTCGGGCAGGCCGAAAGAGACCCAGTACTTC. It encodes CASSPSGRPKETQYF.

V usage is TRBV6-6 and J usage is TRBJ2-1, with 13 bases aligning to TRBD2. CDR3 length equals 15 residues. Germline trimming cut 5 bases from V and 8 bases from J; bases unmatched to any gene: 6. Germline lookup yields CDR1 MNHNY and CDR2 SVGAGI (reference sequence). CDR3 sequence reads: CASSQLAGGVHEQFF. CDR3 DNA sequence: TGTGCCAGCAGTCAACTAGCGGGGGGGGTACATGAGCAGTTCTTC.

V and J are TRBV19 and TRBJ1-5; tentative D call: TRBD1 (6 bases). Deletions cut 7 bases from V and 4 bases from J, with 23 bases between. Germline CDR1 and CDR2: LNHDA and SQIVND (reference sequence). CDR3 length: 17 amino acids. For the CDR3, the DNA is TGTGCCAGTACTAACACGATGGGACAAGGAGTTAATCAGCCCCAGCATTTT. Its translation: CASTNTMGQGVNQPQHF.

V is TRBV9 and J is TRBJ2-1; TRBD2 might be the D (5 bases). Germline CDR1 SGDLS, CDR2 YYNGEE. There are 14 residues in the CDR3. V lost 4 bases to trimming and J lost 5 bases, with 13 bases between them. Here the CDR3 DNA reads TGTGCCAGCAGCTTATTCGGGATGCACAATGAGCAGTTCTTC. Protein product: CASSLFGMHNEQFF.

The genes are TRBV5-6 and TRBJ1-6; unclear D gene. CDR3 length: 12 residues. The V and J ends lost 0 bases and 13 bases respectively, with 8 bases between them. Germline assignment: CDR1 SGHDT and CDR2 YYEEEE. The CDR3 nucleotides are TGTGCCAGCAGCTTGGGCGGGCCGCCCCTCCACTTT. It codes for CASSLGGPPLHF.

The CDR3 DNA sequence: TGTGCCAGTAGTGTCGCGACAGGGAGAACTGAAGCTTTCTTT. Translation gives CASSVATGRTEAFF. This rearrangement joins TRBV19 to TRBJ1-1; 7 bases are shared with TRBD1. The CDR3 totals 14 residues. Per the germline V gene, CDR1 is LNHDA and CDR2 is SQIVND (reference sequence). V was clipped by 5 bases and J by 5 bases; unmatched bases: 8.

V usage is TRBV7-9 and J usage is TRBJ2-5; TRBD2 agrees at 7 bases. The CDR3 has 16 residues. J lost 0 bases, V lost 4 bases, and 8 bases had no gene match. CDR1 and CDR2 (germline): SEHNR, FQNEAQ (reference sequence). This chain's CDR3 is CASSSTGLEYQETQYF. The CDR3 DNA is TGTGCCAGCAGCTCAACCGGACTAGAGTACCAAGAGACCCAGTACTTC.

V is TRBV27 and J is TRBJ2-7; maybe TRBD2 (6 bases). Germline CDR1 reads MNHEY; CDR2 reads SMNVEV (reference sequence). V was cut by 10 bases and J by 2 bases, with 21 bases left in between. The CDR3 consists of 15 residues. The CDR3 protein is CATASLAGGAYEQYF. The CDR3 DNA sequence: TGTGCCACAGCAAGTCTAGCAGGAGGGGCCTACGAGCAGTACTTC.

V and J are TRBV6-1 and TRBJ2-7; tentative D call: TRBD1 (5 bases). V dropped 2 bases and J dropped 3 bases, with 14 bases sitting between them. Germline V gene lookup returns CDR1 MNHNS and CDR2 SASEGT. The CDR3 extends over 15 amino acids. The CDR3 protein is CASSEWQGGLYEQYF. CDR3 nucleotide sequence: TGTGCCAGCAGTGAATGGCAGGGTGGTCTCTACGAGCAGTACTTC.

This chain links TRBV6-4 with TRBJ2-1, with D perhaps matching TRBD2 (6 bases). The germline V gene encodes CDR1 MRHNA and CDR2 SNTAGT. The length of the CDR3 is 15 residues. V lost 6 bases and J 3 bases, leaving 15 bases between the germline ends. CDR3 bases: TGTGCCAGCAGCCAAGATCCCGGGAGCTACAATGAGCAGTTCTTC. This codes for CASSQDPGSYNEQFF.